This TCR beta chain was retrieved from a study of shared clonotypes between healthy human individuals. The length of the CDR3 is 14 residues. Germline values: CDR1 SGHRS, CDR2 YFSETQ. The junction had 7 bases not matched to a gene; V was cut back by 4 bases and J by 4 bases. On this clone: Other DNA sequences in this specimen translate into the identical CDR3.

Method: immunoSEQ multiplex PCR; TCRdb's copy keeps in-frame clones and lacks some. There are 2 million to 2.5 million clones in the sample; 90% to 95% occur only once, and approximately 0.13% lies in the top ten. Specimen: naive CD4+ T cells sorted from blood. Regarding subset: CD45RA+ positively selected. This TCR was sampled from a man between 18 and 29 years old in good health. This chain connects TRBV5-1 to TRBJ2-7; 8 bases match TRBD1. The CDR3 sequence is CASSPRQGPYEQYF. The DNA of the CDR3 is TGCGCCAGCAGCCCCCGACAGGGGCCTTACGAGCAGTACTTC.